This entry lists 17 T cell receptor beta chains sequenced from one sample in a study of blood T cells in healthy people across ages. Alongside a J-beta primer mix, a sample-barcoded 5' primer served in a second PCR lasting about 6 to 11 cycles. MiXCR was run by TCRdb on the 5' RACE reads, yielding one entry per CDR3 protein. The sample consists of approximately 770,000 distinct CDR3 sequences, 58% of them appearing once. The material sequenced was blood. These receptor sequences come from a man younger than 45 in good health.

This clonotype was found many times. V gene TRBV20-1 combines with J gene TRBJ2-7, with D possibly matching TRBD2 (6 bases). The CDR3 has 12 amino acids. V dropped 3 bases and J dropped 4 bases, with 10 bases sitting between them. Per the germline V gene, CDR1 is DFQATT and CDR2 is SNEGSKA (reference sequence). Here the CDR3 reads CSASPRGYEQYF. In DNA form, the CDR3 reads TGCAGTGCTAGCCCGCGGGGATACGAGCAGTACTTC.

The rearrangement joins TRBV28 to TRBJ2-3, with unresolved D. Germline V gives CDR1 MDHEN, CDR2 SYDVKM. The CDR3 is made up of 14 amino acids. Trimming pared 11 bases from V and 2 bases from J, leaving 17 bases between. The CDR3 region has the DNA TGTGCCGTCCTCTCCGGCTCGGTCACAGATACGCAGTATTTT. Amino acids: CAVLSGSVTDTQYF.

The chain carries TRBV20-1 and TRBJ2-5; D gene unclear. This CDR3 has 12 residues. V was cut by 3 bases and J by 2 bases, with 7 bases left in between. The V gene's germline CDR1 is DFQATT and CDR2 SNEGSKA (reference sequence). CDR3 sequence: CSARGRQETQYF. CDR3 sequence (DNA): TGCAGTGCTAGGGGCAGACAAGAGACCCAGTACTTC.

J is TRBJ2-1 and V is TRBV5-1, with D maybe TRBD2 (7 bases). Germline V CDR1 and CDR2: SGHRS, YFSETQ. The V end was cut by 3 bases, the J end by 0 bases, with 10 bases between. This CDR3 region has 15 residues. CDR3 nucleotide sequence: TGCGCCAGCAGCTGGGAGGGGGACTCCTACAATGAGCAGTTCTTC. Its protein product is CASSWEGDSYNEQFF.

This clonotype occurred a few times. The J gene is TRBJ2-4, the V gene TRBV6-1; no clear D gene. The CDR3 has 16 residues. Between the trimmed V and J ends, which lost 3 bases and 0 bases, there was a span of 12 bases. Per the germline V gene, CDR1 is MNHNS and CDR2 is SASEGT. CDR3 sequence: CASSELDVIAKNIQYF. CDR3 nucleotides: TGTGCCAGCAGTGAGTTAGACGTCATAGCCAAAAACATTCAGTACTTC.

The gene calls are TRBV11-2 and TRBJ2-5; 10 positions match TRBD1. V was pared by 7 bases and J by 4 bases, with 6 bases of the junction left unmatched. The CDR3 runs to 14 residues. Germline-derived CDR1 and CDR2 are SGHAT and FQNNGV. The CDR3 protein is CASTRRDRGETQYF. In nucleotides, the CDR3 is TGTGCCAGCACCCGGAGGGACAGGGGAGAGACCCAGTACTTC.

CDR3 nucleotide sequence: TGTGCCAGCAGCTCGCCAGGGAATCCGTTAGGGGAGACCCAGTACTTC. Translating it yields CASSSPGNPLGETQYF. V gene TRBV5-4 combines with J gene TRBJ2-5, with D possibly matching TRBD1 (5 bases). Trimming shortened V by 3 bases and J by 5 bases, and 20 bases separated the two germline ends. Germline V gives CDR1 SGHNT, CDR2 YYREEE (reference sequence). The CDR3 runs 16 residues.

The sample holds one count of this clonotype. The chain uses TRBV20-1 and TRBJ2-1, with 13 nucleotides matching TRBD2. V was clipped by 3 bases and J by 7 bases; unmatched bases: 12. The V gene's germline CDR1 is DFQATT and CDR2 SNEGSKA (reference sequence). This CDR3 spans 17 amino acids. In DNA form, the CDR3 reads TGCAGTGCTAGGAGAACTAGCGGGGGGGACTTCTATAATGAGCAGTTCTTC. It specifies CSARRTSGGDFYNEQFF.

The sample holds one count of this clonotype. The CDR3: CASSLSSGSPSGNTIYF. CDR3 sequence (DNA): TGTGCCAGCAGCTTATCCTCCGGGAGCCCCTCTGGAAACACCATATATTTT. This chain joins TRBV7-2 and TRBJ1-3; D is undetermined. The V and J ends lost 2 bases and 0 bases respectively, with 14 bases between them. CDR1 and CDR2 (germline): SGHTA, FQGNSA. CDR3 length: 17 residues.

V usage is TRBV15 and J usage is TRBJ2-3, with unresolved D. The CDR3 spans 13 residues. Trimming stripped 0 bases from V and 3 bases from J, with 4 bases between. Germline CDR1 is LNHNV and CDR2 is YYDKDF (reference sequence). CDR3 in DNA: TGTGCCACCAGCAGAGATCTAACAGATACGCAGTATTTT. This sequence encodes CATSRDLTDTQYF.

V and J are TRBV18 and TRBJ2-1, with 11 bases fitting TRBD1. V dropped 2 bases and J dropped 0; count of bases not matched to a gene: 9. In germline, CDR1 is KGHSH, CDR2 LQKENI. This CDR3 comprises 19 residues. The CDR3 reads CASSPEGQGGVSSYNEQFF. CDR3 DNA: TGTGCCAGCTCACCAGAGGGACAGGGGGGGGTGAGCTCCTACAATGAGCAGTTCTTC.

This clonotype was seen just once. The chain employs TRBV12-3 or TRBV12-4 and TRBJ2-7; weak D call: TRBD1 (5 bases). Trimming took 1 base from V and 9 from J, leaving 13 bases between them. There are 13 residues in the CDR3. For the CDR3, the DNA is TGTGCCAGCAGTTTAGTAGCAGGGCTGGGGCAGTACTTC. Residues: CASSLVAGLGQYF.

The V gene is TRBV28, the J gene TRBJ2-1, with D perhaps TRBD1 (5 bases). Germline CDR1 and CDR2: MDHEN and SYDVKM. V dropped 7 bases and J dropped 5 bases, with 15 bases sitting between them. This CDR3 has 14 residues. CDR3 protein: CASKVRGWDNEQFF. The CDR3, as DNA: TGTGCCAGCAAGGTTAGGGGCTGGGACAATGAGCAGTTCTTC.

Only one count was recorded for this clonotype. The CDR3 DNA sequence: TGTGCCAGCTCTGGAGGGACAGGGTCCTTCCAAGAGACCCAGTACTTC. Residues: CASSGGTGSFQETQYF. This chain uses TRBV6-1 with TRBJ2-5; TRBD1 agrees at 9 bases. The length of the CDR3 is 16 residues. Trimming removed 8 bases from V and 1 base from J; junction bases left unmatched: 11. Germline V CDR1 and CDR2: MNHNS, SASEGT.

The chain employs TRBV20-1 and TRBJ2-1; D may match TRBD1 or TRBD2 (5 bases each). V was trimmed by 4 bases and J by 7 bases, leaving 14 bases between them. Germline CDR1 and CDR2: DFQATT and SNEGSKA (reference sequence). There are 13 residues in the CDR3. The CDR3 coding sequence is TGCAGTGCTAACTCCGGGACGATAAATGAGCAGTTCTTC. Translated, it gives CSANSGTINEQFF.

This chain connects TRBV20-1 to TRBJ1-6; 8 bases align to TRBD1. This CDR3 has 12 amino acids. V lost 1 base to trimming and J lost 14 bases; unmatched junction nucleotides: 4. Germline lookup yields CDR1 DFQATT and CDR2 SNEGSKA (reference sequence). CDR3 region: CSARGQGKALHF. In DNA, the CDR3 is TGCAGTGCTAGAGGACAGGGGAAAGCCCTCCACTTT.

This chain connects TRBV11-2 to TRBJ2-7, with D uncertain. Trimming took off 2 bases at V and 1 base at J, with 6 bases between the two ends. Germline V lookup: CDR1 SGHAT, CDR2 FQNNGV. This CDR3 has 13 amino acids. CDR3 sequence (DNA): TGTGCCAGCAGCTTACAGCCTTCCTACGAGCAGTACTTC. This encodes CASSLQPSYEQYF.